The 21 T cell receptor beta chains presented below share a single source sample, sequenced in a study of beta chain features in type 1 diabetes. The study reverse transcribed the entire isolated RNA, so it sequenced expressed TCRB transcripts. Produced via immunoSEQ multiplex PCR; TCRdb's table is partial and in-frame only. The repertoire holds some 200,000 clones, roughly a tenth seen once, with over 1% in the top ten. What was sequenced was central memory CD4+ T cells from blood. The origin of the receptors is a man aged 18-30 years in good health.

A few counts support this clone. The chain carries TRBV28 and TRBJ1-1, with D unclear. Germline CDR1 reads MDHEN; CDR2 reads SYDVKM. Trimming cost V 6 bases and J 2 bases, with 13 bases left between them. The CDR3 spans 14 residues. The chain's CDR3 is CASSLANHNTEAFF. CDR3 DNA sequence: TGTGCCAGCAGCTTAGCCAACCATAACACTGAAGCTTTCTTT. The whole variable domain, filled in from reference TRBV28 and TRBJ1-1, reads DVKVTQSSRYLVKRTGEKVFLECVQDMDHENMFWYRQDPGLGLRLIYFSYDVKMKEKGDIPEGYSVSREKKERFSLILESASTNQTSMYLCASSLANHNTEAFFGQGTRLTVV.

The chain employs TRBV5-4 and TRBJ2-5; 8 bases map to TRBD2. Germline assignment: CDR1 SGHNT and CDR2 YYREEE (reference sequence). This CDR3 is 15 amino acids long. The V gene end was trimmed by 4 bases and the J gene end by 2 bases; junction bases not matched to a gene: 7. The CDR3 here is CASSHTGTRQETQYF. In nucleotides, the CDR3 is TGTGCCAGCAGCCATACCGGGACTAGACAAGAGACCCAGTACTTC.

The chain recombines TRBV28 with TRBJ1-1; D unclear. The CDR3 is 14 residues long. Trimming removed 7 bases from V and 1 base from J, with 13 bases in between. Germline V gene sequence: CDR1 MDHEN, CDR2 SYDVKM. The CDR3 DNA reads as TGTGCCAGCACCTTAGGGCACGGGAACACTGAAGCTTTCTTT. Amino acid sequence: CASTLGHGNTEAFF.

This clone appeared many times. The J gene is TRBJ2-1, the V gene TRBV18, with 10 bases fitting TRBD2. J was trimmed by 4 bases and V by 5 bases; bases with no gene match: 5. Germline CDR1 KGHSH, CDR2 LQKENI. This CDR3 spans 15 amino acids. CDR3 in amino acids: CASSALAGVYNEQFF. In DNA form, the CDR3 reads TGTGCCAGCTCAGCCCTAGCGGGAGTTTACAATGAGCAGTTCTTC. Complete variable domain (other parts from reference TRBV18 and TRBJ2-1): NAGVMQNPRHLVRRRGQEARLRCSPMKGHSHVYWYRQLPEEGLKFMVYLQKENIIDESGMPKERFSAEFPKEGPSILRIQQVVRGDSAAYFCASSALAGVYNEQFFGPGTRLTVL.

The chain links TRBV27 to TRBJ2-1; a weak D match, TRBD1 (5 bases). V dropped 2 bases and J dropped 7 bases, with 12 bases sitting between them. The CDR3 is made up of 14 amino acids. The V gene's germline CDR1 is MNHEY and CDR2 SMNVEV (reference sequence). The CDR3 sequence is CASSLARVSNEQFF. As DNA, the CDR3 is TGTGCCAGCAGTTTAGCCAGGGTTAGTAATGAGCAGTTCTTC.

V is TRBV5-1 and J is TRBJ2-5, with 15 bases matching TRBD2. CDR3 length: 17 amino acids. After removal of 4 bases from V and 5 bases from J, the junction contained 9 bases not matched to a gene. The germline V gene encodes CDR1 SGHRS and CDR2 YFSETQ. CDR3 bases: TGCGCCAGCAGCGCCTCGGGACTAGCGGGAGGTCGGGAGACCCAGTACTTC. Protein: CASSASGLAGGRETQYF.

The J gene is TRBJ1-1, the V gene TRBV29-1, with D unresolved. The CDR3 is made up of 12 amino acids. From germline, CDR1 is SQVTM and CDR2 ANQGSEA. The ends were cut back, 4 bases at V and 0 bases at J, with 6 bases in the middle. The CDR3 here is CSVARLNTEAFF. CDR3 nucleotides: TGCAGCGTTGCTCGCTTGAACACTGAAGCTTTCTTT. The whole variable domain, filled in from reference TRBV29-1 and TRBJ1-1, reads SAVISQKPSRDICQRGTSLTIQCQVDSQVTMMFWYRQQPGQSLTLIATANQGSEATYESGFVIDKFPISRPNLTFSTLTVSNMSPEDSSIYLCSVARLNTEAFFGQGTRLTVV.

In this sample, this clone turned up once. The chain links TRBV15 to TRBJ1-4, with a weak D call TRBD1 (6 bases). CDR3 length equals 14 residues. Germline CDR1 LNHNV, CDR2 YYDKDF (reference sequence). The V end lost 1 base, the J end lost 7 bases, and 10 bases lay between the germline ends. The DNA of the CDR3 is TGTGCCACCAGCAGAGCCGGGGGCGGTGAAAAACTGTTTTTT. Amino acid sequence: CATSRAGGGEKLFF.

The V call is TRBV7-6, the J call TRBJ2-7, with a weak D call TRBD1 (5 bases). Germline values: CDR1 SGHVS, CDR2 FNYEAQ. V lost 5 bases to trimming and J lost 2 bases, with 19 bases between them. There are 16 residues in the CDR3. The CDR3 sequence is CASSLLNRPIPYEQYF. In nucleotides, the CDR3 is TGTGCCAGCAGCCTGCTTAACAGGCCTATTCCCTACGAGCAGTACTTC.

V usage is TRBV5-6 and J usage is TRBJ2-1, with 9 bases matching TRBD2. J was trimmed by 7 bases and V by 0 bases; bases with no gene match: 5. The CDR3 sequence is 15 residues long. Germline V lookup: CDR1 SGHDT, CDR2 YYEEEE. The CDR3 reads CASSLVSGSLNEQFF. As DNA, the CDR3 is TGTGCCAGCAGCTTGGTTAGCGGGAGTTTGAATGAGCAGTTCTTC.

The CDR3, as DNA: TGTGCCATCAGTTACGAGGTAGATACGCAGTATTTT. Translation gives CAISYEVDTQYF. This sequence joins TRBV10-3 and TRBJ2-3; D is uncertain. This CDR3 region has 12 residues. V lost 5 bases, J lost 5 bases, and 8 bases lay in between. CDR1 and CDR2 (germline): ENHRY, SYGVKD.

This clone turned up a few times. The DNA of the CDR3 is TGTGCCAGCAGTTCTCTAGCGGGGGCCTACGAGCAGTACTTC. It specifies CASSSLAGAYEQYF. The J gene is TRBJ2-7, the V gene TRBV27; 10 nucleotides agree with TRBD2. Germline V CDR1 and CDR2: MNHEY, SMNVEV (reference sequence). The V segment lost 4 bases and the J segment 2 bases; nucleotides outside the gene matches: 2. CDR3 length: 14 amino acids.

The CDR3 reads CSGVYRGYYEQYF. The CDR3 region has the DNA TGCAGCGGCGTTTACAGGGGGTACTACGAGCAGTACTTC. The rearrangement links TRBV29-1 to TRBJ2-7; 8 bases fit TRBD1. This CDR3 spans 13 amino acids. The germline gives CDR1 SQVTM, CDR2 ANQGSEA. Trimming cost V 7 bases and J 3 bases; bases outside gene matches: 8.

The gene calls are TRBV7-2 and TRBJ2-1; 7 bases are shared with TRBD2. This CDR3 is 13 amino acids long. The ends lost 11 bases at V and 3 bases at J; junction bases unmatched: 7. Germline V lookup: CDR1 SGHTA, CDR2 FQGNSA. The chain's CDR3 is CAGERDSYNEQFF. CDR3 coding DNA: TGTGCCGGCGAGCGGGATAGCTACAATGAGCAGTTCTTC. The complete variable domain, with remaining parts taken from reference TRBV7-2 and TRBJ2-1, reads GAGVSQSPSNKVTEKGKDVELRCDPISGHTALYWYRQSLGQGLEFLIYFQGNSAPDKSGLPSDRFSAERTGGSVSTLTIQRTQQEDSAVYLCAGERDSYNEQFFGPGTRLTVL.

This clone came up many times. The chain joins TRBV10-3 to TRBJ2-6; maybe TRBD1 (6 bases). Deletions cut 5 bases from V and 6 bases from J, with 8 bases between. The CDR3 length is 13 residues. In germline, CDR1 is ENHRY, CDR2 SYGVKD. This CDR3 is CAISPGQANVLTF. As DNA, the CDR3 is TGTGCCATCAGTCCGGGACAGGCCAACGTCCTGACTTTC.

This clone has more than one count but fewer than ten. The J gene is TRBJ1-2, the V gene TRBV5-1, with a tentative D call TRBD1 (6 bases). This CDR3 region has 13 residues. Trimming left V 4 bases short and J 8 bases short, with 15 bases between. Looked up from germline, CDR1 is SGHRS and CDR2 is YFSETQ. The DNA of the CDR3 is TGCGCCAGCAGCAGGACAGCGGGGGACGGCTACACCTTC. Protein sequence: CASSRTAGDGYTF.

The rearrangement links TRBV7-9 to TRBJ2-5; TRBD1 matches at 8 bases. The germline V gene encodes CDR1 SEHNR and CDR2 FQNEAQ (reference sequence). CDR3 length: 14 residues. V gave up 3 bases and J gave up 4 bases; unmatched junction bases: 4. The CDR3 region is CASSLNGQGETQYF. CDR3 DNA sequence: TGTGCCAGCAGCTTGAATGGACAGGGAGAGACCCAGTACTTC.

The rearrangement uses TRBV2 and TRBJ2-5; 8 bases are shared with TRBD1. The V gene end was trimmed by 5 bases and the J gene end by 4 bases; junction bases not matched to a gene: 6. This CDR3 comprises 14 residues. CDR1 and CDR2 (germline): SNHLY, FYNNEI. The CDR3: CASSPQGAIETQYF. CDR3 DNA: TGTGCCAGCAGTCCGCAGGGGGCTATAGAGACCCAGTACTTC.

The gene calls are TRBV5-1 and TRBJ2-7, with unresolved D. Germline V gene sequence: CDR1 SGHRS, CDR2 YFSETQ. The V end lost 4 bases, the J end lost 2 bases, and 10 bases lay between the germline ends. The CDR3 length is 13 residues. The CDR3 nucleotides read TGCGCCAGCAGCCCTCCTCTAGCCTACGAGCAGTACTTC. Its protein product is CASSPPLAYEQYF.

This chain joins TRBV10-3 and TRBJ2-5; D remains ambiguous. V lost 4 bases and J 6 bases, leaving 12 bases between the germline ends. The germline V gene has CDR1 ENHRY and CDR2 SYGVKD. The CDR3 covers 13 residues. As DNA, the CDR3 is TGTGCCATCAGTGGGGCCTGGTCGAAGACCCAGTACTTC. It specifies CAISGAWSKTQYF.

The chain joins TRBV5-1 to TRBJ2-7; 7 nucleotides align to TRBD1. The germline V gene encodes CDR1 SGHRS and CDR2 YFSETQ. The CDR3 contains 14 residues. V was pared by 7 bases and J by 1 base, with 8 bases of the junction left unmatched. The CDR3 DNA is TGCGCCAGCCGAAGGGACAGCGCTTCCTACGAGCAGTACTTC. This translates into CASRRDSASYEQYF.